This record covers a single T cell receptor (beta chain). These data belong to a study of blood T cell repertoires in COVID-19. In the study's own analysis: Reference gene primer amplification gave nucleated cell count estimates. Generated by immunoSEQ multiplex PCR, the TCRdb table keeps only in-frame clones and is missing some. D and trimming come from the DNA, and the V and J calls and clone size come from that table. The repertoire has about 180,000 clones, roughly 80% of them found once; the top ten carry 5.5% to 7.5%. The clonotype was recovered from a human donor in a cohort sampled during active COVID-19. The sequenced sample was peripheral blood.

Here the CDR3 reads CASSPLTGDSNQPQHF. The CDR3 bases are TGTGCCAGCAGTCCCCTGACAGGAGATAGCAATCAGCCCCAGCATTTT. The chain carries TRBV27 and TRBJ1-5, with TRBD1 as a possible D gene (6 bases). Germline V CDR1 and CDR2: MNHEY, SMNVEV (reference sequence). There are 16 residues in the CDR3. V was pared by 5 bases and J by 0 bases, with 14 bases between.